The 20 T cell receptor beta chains below were found in one sample sequenced in a study of blood T cell repertoires in COVID-19. The table came from immunoSEQ multiplex PCR; TCRdb's copy has only in-frame clones and leaves some out. The table has about 330,000 clones, roughly 88% seen once. The sample taken for sequencing was PBMCs or T cells enriched from blood (not recorded which). The receptors were gathered from a man under 40 who had recovered from COVID-19.

The J gene is TRBJ1-2, the V gene TRBV6-5, with D unclear. V was cut by 5 bases and J by 4 bases, with 17 bases left in between. Germline V gene data show CDR1 as MNHEY and CDR2 as SVGAGI. This CDR3 is 15 amino acids long. In DNA form, the CDR3 reads TGTGCCAGCAGTAAACAGCAATCCAACTTCTATGGCTACACCTTC. Its protein product is CASSKQQSNFYGYTF.

The CDR3 loop is CASSEGLADNEQFF. CDR3 bases: TGTGCCAGCAGTGAAGGGCTAGCGGACAATGAGCAGTTCTTC. The V gene is TRBV25-1, the J gene TRBJ2-1; 7 bases are shared with TRBD2. The V gene's germline CDR1 is MGHDK and CDR2 SYGVNS. Germline trimming cut 2 bases from V and 5 bases from J; bases unmatched to any gene: 3. CDR3 length: 14 amino acids.

This chain connects TRBV24-1 to TRBJ2-1, with 8 bases identical to TRBD1. With V trimmed by 6 bases and J by 7 bases, 13 bases remained unmatched. Per germline, CDR1 KGHDR and CDR2 SFDVKD. The CDR3 has 16 residues. The CDR3 loop is CATSPEGQGWGNEQFF. The CDR3 DNA reads as TGTGCCACCAGTCCAGAAGGACAGGGCTGGGGGAATGAGCAGTTCTTC.

The chain uses TRBV3-1 (or the pseudogene TRBV3-2) and TRBJ2-5, with D possibly matching TRBD1 (6 bases). There are 14 residues in the CDR3. Trimming cost V 1 base and J 4 bases, with 10 bases left between them. The germline V gene has CDR1 LGHDT and CDR2 YNNKEL (reference sequence). Here the CDR3 DNA reads TGTGCCAGCAGCCAAGGTCTGGGGGCAGAGACCCAGTACTTC. This codes for CASSQGLGAETQYF.

This clone appeared a few times. The rearrangement joins TRBV28 to TRBJ2-7; 9 bases are a match to TRBD1. Germline loops: CDR1 MDHEN, CDR2 SYDVKM. The CDR3 totals 16 residues. V lost 1 base to trimming and J lost 2 bases; unmatched junction nucleotides: 6. The CDR3 DNA is TGTGCCAGCAGTTTATATGGGACAGGGTCAACCTACGAGCAGTACTTC. This encodes CASSLYGTGSTYEQYF.

As DNA, the CDR3 is TGTGCCTGGAGCGAGGGTGAGGGTATCTATGGCTACACCTTC. Protein: CAWSEGEGIYGYTF. The rearrangement links TRBV30 to TRBJ1-2; D is ambiguous. V lost 3 bases and J 4 bases, leaving 15 bases between the germline ends. The V gene's germline CDR1 is GTSNPN and CDR2 SVGIG (reference sequence). CDR3 length: 14 residues. The full variable domain, its missing parts supplied by reference TRBV30 and TRBJ1-2, is SQTIHQWPATLVQPVGSPLSLECTVEGTSNPNLYWYRQAAGRGLQLLFYSVGIGQISSEVPQNLSASRPQDRQFILSSKKLLLSDSGFYLCAWSEGEGIYGYTFGSGTRLTVV.

The CDR3: CATSRPGTGVETQYF. In DNA form, the CDR3 reads TGTGCCACCAGCAGACCTGGGACAGGGGTAGAGACCCAGTACTTC. The V gene is TRBV15, the J gene TRBJ2-5; the match to TRBD1 covers 10 bases. Per germline, CDR1 LNHNV and CDR2 YYDKDF (reference sequence). V trimming: 2 bases; J trimming: 4 bases; junction bases outside the gene matches: 4. The CDR3 length is 15 residues.

The chain has TRBV5-4 and TRBJ2-3; 9 positions agree with TRBD2. Germline V lookup: CDR1 SGHNT, CDR2 YYREEE (reference sequence). The CDR3 is made up of 16 amino acids. The J segment lost 6 bases and the V segment lost 0 bases, leaving 8 bases of the junction unmatched. CDR3 in amino acids: CASSLGGGVRYDTQYF. The CDR3 region has the DNA TGTGCCAGCAGCTTGGGCGGGGGGGTCCGATACGATACGCAGTATTTT.

The rearrangement uses TRBV19 and TRBJ1-6; no firm D call. The V gene's germline CDR1 is LNHDA and CDR2 SQIVND (reference sequence). The CDR3 is made up of 14 amino acids. V was clipped by 1 base and J by 5 bases, with 6 bases between them. The CDR3 nucleotides are TGTGCCAGTAGTATAGCCGCGGATAATTCACCCCTCCACTTT. It encodes CASSIAADNSPLHF.

The J gene is TRBJ2-2, the V gene TRBV7-9; 7 bases are a match to TRBD2. There are 15 residues in the CDR3. J was trimmed by 0 bases and V by 8 bases; bases with no gene match: 6. The germline gives CDR1 SEHNR, CDR2 FQNEAQ (reference sequence). The CDR3 region is CASQLGGTNTGELFF. DNA of the CDR3: TGTGCCAGCCAGCTGGGGGGGACGAACACCGGGGAGCTGTTTTTT.

The rearrangement links TRBV2 to TRBJ2-3; 11 nucleotides align to TRBD2. The CDR3 has 16 amino acids. V lost 5 bases to trimming and J lost 2 bases; unmatched junction nucleotides: 6. Germline V CDR1 and CDR2: SNHLY, FYNNEI. The CDR3 sequence: CASSLLAGDYTDTQYF. The CDR3 nucleotides read TGTGCCAGCAGTCTACTAGCGGGGGACTACACAGATACGCAGTATTTT.

V gene TRBV3-1 (or the pseudogene TRBV3-2) combines with J gene TRBJ2-1; TRBD2 might be the D (7 bases). The CDR3 is 14 residues long. V was pared by 4 bases and J by 10 bases, with 17 bases between. Germline V gene data show CDR1 as LGHDT and CDR2 as YNNKEL (reference sequence). CDR3 residues: CASSRGGARREQFF. The CDR3, as DNA: TGTGCCAGCAGCCGGGGGGGGGCCCGGAGGGAGCAGTTCTTC.

For the CDR3, the DNA is TGTGCCAGCAGTTGGGAAACCGGGACTAGCGGGGCGGAGCAGTTCTTC. Protein product: CASSWETGTSGAEQFF. The chain has TRBV7-9 and TRBJ2-1, with TRBD2 identical over 13 bases. This CDR3 comprises 16 residues. Germline trimming cut 6 bases from V and 10 bases from J; bases unmatched to any gene: 12. Germline CDR1 SEHNR, CDR2 FQNEAQ (reference sequence).

V and J are TRBV28 and TRBJ2-7; D perhaps matches TRBD1 (5 bases). The CDR3 has 14 residues. Trimming left V 2 bases short and J 3 bases short, with 11 bases between. CDR1 and CDR2 (germline): MDHEN, SYDVKM. The CDR3 reads CASSLIEQGYEQYF. The CDR3 DNA follows: TGTGCCAGCAGTTTAATTGAGCAGGGCTACGAGCAGTACTTC.

Comment on this clone: This same CDR3 is encoded by further DNA sequences in the sample. The genes are TRBV7-9 and TRBJ1-5; 7 bases are a match to TRBD1. The ends lost 5 bases at V and 3 bases at J; junction bases unmatched: 4. The CDR3 contains 14 residues. The germline V gene has CDR1 SEHNR and CDR2 FQNEAQ (reference sequence). The CDR3 sequence: CASSLGQFNQPQHF. CDR3 bases: TGTGCCAGCAGCCTGGGACAGTTCAATCAGCCCCAGCATTTT.

The gene calls are TRBV10-1 and TRBJ1-1; D is unresolved. Germline CDR1 and CDR2: WNHNN and SYGVQD (reference sequence). Between the trimmed V and J ends, which lost 0 bases and 0 bases, there was a span of 2 bases. This CDR3 region has 13 residues. This CDR3 is CASSESLNTEAFF. CDR3 nucleotides: TGCGCCAGCAGTGAGTCCTTGAACACTGAAGCTTTCTTT.

This clone was seen a few times. The V gene is TRBV2, the J gene TRBJ2-5; TRBD2 matches at 7 bases. The germline V gene has CDR1 SNHLY and CDR2 FYNNEI. V trimming: 6 bases; J trimming: 5 bases; junction bases outside the gene matches: 12. The CDR3 contains 15 residues. CDR3: CASSPSRGVFETQYF. CDR3 bases: TGTGCCAGCAGCCCCTCCCGGGGGGTGTTTGAGACCCAGTACTTC.

This chain links TRBV27 with TRBJ2-5, with 7 bases lining up with TRBD1. Germline V gene lookup returns CDR1 MNHEY and CDR2 SMNVEV (reference sequence). The CDR3 contains 15 residues. V was pared by 5 bases and J by 3 bases, with 9 bases of the junction left unmatched. The CDR3 sequence: CASSLSGTVKETQYF. DNA of the CDR3: TGTGCCAGCAGTCTCTCCGGGACAGTAAAAGAGACCCAGTACTTC.

The gene calls are TRBV3-1 (or the pseudogene TRBV3-2) and TRBJ1-5; 7 nucleotides match TRBD1. Germline values: CDR1 LGHDT, CDR2 YNNKEL (reference sequence). The CDR3 has 15 residues. V trimming: 1 base; J trimming: 8 bases; junction bases outside the gene matches: 8. The CDR3 spells CASSQGPQGEKPQHF. In nucleotides, the CDR3 is TGTGCCAGCAGCCAAGGGCCCCAGGGGGAGAAGCCCCAGCATTTT.

The rearrangement joins TRBV10-3 to TRBJ1-2, with 8 bases lining up with TRBD1. The CDR3 loop spans 14 amino acids. V trimming: 6 bases; J trimming: 9 bases; junction bases outside the gene matches: 12. Germline assignment: CDR1 ENHRY and CDR2 SYGVKD. CDR3 nucleotide sequence: TGTGCCATCAGCCTGACAGGGGCCTCCCTAAGCTACACCTTC. Translation gives CAISLTGASLSYTF.